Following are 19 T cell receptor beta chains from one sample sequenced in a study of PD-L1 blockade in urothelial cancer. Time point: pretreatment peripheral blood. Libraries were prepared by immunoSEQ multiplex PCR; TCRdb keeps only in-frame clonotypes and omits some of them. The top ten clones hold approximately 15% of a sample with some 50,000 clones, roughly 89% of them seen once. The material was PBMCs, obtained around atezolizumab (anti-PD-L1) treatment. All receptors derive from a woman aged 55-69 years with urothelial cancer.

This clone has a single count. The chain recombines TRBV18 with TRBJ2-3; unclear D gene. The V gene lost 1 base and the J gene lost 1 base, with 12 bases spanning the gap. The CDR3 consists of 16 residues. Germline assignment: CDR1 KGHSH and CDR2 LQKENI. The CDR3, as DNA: TGTGCCAGCTCACCACTTGAATCATGGCGCACAGATACGCAGTATTTT. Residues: CASSPLESWRTDTQYF.

The CDR3 spells CASSLWGGGGYTF. As DNA, the CDR3 is TGTGCCAGCAGCTTGTGGGGGGGCGGTGGCTACACCTTC. This chain connects TRBV5-6 to TRBJ1-2; D possibly corresponds to TRBD1 (6 bases). The length of the CDR3 is 13 residues. Germline CDR1 is SGHDT and CDR2 is YYEEEE. The V end lost 1 base, the J end lost 7 bases, and 11 bases lay between the germline ends.

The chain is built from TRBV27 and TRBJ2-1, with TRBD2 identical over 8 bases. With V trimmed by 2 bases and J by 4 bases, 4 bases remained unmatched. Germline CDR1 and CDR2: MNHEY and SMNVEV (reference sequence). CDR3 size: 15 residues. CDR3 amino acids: CASSLDSSGYNEQFF. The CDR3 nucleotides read TGTGCCAGCAGTTTAGACTCTAGCGGGTACAATGAGCAGTTCTTC.

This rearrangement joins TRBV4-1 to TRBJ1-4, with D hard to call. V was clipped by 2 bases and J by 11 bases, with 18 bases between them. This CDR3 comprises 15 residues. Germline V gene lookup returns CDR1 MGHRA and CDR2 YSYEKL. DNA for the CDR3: TGCGCCAGCAGCCAACCAATTTCGAGAGGGTTCAAACTGTTTTTT. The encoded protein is CASSQPISRGFKLFF.

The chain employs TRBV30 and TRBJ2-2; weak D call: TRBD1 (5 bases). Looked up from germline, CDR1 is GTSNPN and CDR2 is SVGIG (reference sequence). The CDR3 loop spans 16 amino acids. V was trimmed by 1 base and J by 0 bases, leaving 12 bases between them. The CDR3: CAWSECRGPNTGELFF. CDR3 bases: TGTGCCTGGAGTGAATGTAGGGGCCCGAACACCGGGGAGCTGTTTTTT.

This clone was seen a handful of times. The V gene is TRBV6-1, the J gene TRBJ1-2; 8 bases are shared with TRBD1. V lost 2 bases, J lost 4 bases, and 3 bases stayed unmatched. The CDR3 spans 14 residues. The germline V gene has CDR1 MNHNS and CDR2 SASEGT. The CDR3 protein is CASSEQGARYGYTF. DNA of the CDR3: TGTGCCAGCAGTGAACAGGGGGCGCGCTATGGCTACACCTTC.

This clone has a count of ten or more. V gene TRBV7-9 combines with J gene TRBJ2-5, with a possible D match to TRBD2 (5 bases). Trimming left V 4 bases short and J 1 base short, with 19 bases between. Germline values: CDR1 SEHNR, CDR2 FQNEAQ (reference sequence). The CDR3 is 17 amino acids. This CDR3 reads CASSSTPPDWSQETQYF. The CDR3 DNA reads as TGTGCCAGCAGCTCTACACCCCCGGACTGGTCCCAAGAGACCCAGTACTTC.

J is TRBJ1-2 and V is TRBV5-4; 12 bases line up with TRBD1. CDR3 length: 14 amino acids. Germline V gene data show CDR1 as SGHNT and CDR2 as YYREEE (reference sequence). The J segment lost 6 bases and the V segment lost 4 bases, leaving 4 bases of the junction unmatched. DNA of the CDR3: TGTGCCAGCAGCAGCCGGGACAGGGGGCATGGCTACACCTTC. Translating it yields CASSSRDRGHGYTF.

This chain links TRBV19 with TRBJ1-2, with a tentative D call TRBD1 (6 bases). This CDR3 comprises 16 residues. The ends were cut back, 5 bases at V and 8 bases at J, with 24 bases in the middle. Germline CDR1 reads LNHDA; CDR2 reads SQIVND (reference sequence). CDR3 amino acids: CASSWTPRTGSGGYTF. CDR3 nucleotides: TGTGCCAGTAGTTGGACCCCCCGAACAGGGAGCGGCGGCTACACCTTC.

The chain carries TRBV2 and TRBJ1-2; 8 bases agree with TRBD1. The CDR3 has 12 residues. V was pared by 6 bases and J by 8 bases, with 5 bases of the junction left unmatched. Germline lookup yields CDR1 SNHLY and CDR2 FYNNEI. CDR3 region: CASRADRGGYTF. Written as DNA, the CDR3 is TGTGCCAGCAGAGCCGACAGGGGAGGCTACACCTTC. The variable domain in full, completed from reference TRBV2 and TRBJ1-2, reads EPEVTQTPSHQVTQMGQEVILRCVPISNHLYFYWYRQILGQKVEFLVSFYNNEISEKSEIFDDQFSVERPDGSNFTLKIRSTKLEDSAMYFCASRADRGGYTFGSGTRLTVV.

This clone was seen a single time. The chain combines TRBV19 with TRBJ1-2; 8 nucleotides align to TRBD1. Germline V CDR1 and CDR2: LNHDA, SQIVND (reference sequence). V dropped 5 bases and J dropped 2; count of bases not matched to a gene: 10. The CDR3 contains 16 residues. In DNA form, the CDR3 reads TGTGCCAGTAGTGAAAACCCAGGGGGCGCCAACTATGGCTACACCTTC. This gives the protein CASSENPGGANYGYTF.

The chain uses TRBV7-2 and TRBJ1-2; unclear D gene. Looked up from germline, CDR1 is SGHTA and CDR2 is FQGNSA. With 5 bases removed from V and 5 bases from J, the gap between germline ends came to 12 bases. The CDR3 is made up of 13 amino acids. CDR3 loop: CASSRRGDYGYTF. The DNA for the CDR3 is TGTGCCAGCAGCAGACGGGGAGATTATGGCTACACCTTC. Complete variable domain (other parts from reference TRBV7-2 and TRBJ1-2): GAGVSQSPSNKVTEKGKDVELRCDPISGHTALYWYRQSLGQGLEFLIYFQGNSAPDKSGLPSDRFSAERTGGSVSTLTIQRTQQEDSAVYLCASSRRGDYGYTFGSGTRLTVV.

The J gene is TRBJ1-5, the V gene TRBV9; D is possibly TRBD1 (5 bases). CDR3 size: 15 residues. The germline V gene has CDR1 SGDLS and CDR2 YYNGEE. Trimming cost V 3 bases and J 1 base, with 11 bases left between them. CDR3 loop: CASSEGLLSNQPQHF. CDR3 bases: TGTGCCAGCAGCGAGGGACTTCTAAGCAATCAGCCCCAGCATTTT.

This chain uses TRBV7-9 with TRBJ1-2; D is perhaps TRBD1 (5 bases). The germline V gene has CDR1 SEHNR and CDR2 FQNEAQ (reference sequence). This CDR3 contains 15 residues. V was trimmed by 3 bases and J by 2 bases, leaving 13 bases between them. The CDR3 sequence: CASSFGGGENYGYTF. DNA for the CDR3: TGTGCCAGCAGCTTCGGGGGAGGTGAAAACTATGGCTACACCTTC. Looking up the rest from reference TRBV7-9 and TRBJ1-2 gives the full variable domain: DTGVSQNPRHKITKRGQNVTFRCDPISEHNRLYWYRQTLGQGPEFLTYFQNEAQLEKSRLLSDRFSAERPKGSFSTLEIQRTEQGDSAMYLCASSFGGGENYGYTFGSGTRLTVV.

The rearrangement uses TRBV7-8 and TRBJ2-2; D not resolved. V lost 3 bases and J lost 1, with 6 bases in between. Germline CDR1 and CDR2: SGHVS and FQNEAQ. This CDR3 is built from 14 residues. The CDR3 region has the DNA TGTGCCAGCAGCTTCGTCAGGAACACCGGGGAGCTGTTTTTT. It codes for CASSFVRNTGELFF.

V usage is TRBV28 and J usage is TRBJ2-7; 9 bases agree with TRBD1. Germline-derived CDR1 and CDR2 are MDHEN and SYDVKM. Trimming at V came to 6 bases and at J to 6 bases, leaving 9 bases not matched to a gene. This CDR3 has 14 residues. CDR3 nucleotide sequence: TGTGCCAGCAGCTTTAACCGACAGGGGGTCGAGCAGTACTTC. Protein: CASSFNRQGVEQYF.

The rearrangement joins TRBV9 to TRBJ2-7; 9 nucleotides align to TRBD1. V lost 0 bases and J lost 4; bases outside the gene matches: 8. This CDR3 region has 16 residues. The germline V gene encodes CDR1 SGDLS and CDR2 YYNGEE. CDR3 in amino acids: CASSVGAGTGPYEQYF. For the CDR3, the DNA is TGTGCCAGCAGCGTAGGGGCCGGGACAGGGCCGTACGAGCAGTACTTC.

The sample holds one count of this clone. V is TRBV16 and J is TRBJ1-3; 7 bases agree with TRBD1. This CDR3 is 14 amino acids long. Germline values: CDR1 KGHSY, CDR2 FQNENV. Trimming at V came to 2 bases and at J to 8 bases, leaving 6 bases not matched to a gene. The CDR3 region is CASSQRQGSDTIYF. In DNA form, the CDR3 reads TGTGCCAGCAGCCAAAGACAGGGCAGTGACACCATATATTTT. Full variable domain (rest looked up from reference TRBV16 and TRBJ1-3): GEEVAQTPKHLVRGEGQKAKLYCAPIKGHSYVFWYQQVLKNEFKFLISFQNENVFDETGMPKERFSAKCLPNSPCSLEIQATKLEDSAVYFCASSQRQGSDTIYFGEGSWLTVV.

The CDR3: CASSKSRNTEAFF. DNA for the CDR3: TGTGCCAGCAGCAAGTCGAGGAACACTGAAGCTTTCTTT. The chain employs TRBV21-1 and TRBJ1-1. TRBV21-1 is designated a pseudogene. The CDR3 spans 13 residues.